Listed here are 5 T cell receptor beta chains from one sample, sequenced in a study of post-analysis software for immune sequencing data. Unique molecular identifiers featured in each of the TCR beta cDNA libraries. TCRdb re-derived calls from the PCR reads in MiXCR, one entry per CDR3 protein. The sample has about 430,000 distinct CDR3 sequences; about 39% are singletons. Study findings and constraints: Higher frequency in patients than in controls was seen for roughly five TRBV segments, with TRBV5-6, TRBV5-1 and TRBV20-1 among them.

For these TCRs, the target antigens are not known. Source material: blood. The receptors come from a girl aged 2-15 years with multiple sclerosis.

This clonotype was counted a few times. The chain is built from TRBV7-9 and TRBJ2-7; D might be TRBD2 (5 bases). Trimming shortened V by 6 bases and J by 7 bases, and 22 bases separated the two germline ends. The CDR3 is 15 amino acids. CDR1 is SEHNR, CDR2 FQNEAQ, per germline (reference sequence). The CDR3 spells CASSSTHGDMGEQYF. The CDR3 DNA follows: TGTGCCAGCAGTTCTACCCACGGGGATATGGGGGAGCAGTACTTC.

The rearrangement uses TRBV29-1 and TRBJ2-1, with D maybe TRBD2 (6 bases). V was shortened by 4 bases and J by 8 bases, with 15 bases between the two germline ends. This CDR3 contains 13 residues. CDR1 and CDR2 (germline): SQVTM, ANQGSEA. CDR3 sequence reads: CSVGRAGRYEQFF. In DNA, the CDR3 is TGCAGCGTTGGTCGAGCGGGCAGGTATGAGCAGTTCTTC.

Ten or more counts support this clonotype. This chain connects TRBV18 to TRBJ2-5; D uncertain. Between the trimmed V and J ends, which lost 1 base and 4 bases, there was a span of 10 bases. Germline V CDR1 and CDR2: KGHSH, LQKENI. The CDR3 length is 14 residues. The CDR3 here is CASSPQGGAETQYF. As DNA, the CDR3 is TGTGCCAGCTCACCACAAGGCGGTGCAGAGACCCAGTACTTC.

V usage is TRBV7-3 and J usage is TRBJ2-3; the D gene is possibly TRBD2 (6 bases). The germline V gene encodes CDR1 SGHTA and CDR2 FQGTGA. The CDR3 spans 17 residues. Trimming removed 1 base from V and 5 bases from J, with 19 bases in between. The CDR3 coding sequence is TGTGCCAGCAGCTTAATGGGGGTGGGGGGTCCGGGAGATACGCAGTATTTT. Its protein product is CASSLMGVGGPGDTQYF.

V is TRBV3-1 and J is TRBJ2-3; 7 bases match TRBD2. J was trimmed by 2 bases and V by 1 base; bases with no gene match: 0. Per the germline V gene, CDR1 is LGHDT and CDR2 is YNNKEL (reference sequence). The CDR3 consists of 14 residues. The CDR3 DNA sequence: TGTGCCAGCAGCCAAGGGGACTACACAGATACGCAGTATTTT. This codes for CASSQGDYTDTQYF.